Below, 24 T cell receptor beta chains from the same sample are listed, as sequenced in a study of prognosis after radiotherapy for stage I lung cancer. The authors amplified TCR beta CDR3 from genomic DNA using two-round multiplex PCR. Initially, in first-round PCR, primers specific to each TRBV and TRBJ gene were used. TCRdb re-called the multiplex PCR reads through MiXCR, storing one row per CDR3 protein. This sample has around 63,000 distinct CDR3 sequences, with around 27% found just once. The starting material was PBMCs, obtained before or after stereotactic body radiation therapy (not recorded which). The receptors derive from a donor at least 50 years old with non-small cell lung cancer.

This clonotype appeared many times. The rearrangement links TRBV19 to TRBJ2-1; 12 bases are shared with TRBD2. Germline V lookup: CDR1 LNHDA, CDR2 SQIVND (reference sequence). This CDR3 contains 15 residues. V was pared by 4 bases and J by 7 bases, with 5 bases of the junction left unmatched. The CDR3 DNA follows: TGTGCCAGTAGTACTAGCGGGGGGGCATTTAATGAGCAGTTCTTC. Translated, it gives CASSTSGGAFNEQFF.

Ten or more counts support this clonotype. V and J are TRBV6-5 and TRBJ1-5; the D is unclear. Germline V CDR1 and CDR2: MNHEY, SVGAGI. Between the trimmed V and J ends, which lost 2 bases and 1 base, there was a span of 6 bases. The CDR3 contains 14 residues. The CDR3 DNA sequence: TGTGCCAGCAGTTACGATTGGAGCAATCAGCCCCAGCATTTT. Protein sequence: CASSYDWSNQPQHF.

This clonotype was seen at least ten times. This chain links TRBV5-1 with TRBJ2-2; a weak D match, TRBD1 (6 bases). The V gene's germline CDR1 is SGHRS and CDR2 YFSETQ. Trimming pared 3 bases from V and 5 bases from J, leaving 17 bases between. The CDR3 length is 16 residues. The CDR3 spells CASSSASLQGTGELFF. DNA for the CDR3: TGCGCCAGCAGCTCGGCTTCTCTTCAGGGGACCGGGGAGCTGTTTTTT.

A note on this clonotype: One base separates it from a far larger clone, so it is likely a read error. The genes are TRBV6-4 and TRBJ1-3, with 7 positions matching TRBD1. CDR1 MRHNA and CDR2 SNTAGT come from the germline V gene. The CDR3 sequence is 15 residues long. This chain's CDR3 is CAGSYLGQFGNTIYF. DNA of the CDR3: TGTGCCGGCAGTTACTTGGGACAGTTTGGAAACACCATATATTTT.

Note on this clonotype: A single base separates this from a much larger clone, so it may be a read error. J is TRBJ2-7 and V is TRBV19; possible D gene TRBD1, 6 bases. The germline V gene has CDR1 LNHDA and CDR2 SQIVND (reference sequence). This CDR3 contains 13 residues. Deletions cut 9 bases from V and 0 bases from J, with 12 bases between. CDR3 nucleotides: TGTGCCAGCCCCGAGGACAGCTCCTACGAGCAGTACTTC. Protein: CASPEDSSYEQYF.

This clonotype has at least ten counts. V and J are TRBV4-2 and TRBJ2-5; TRBD1 matches 9 bases. The CDR3 loop spans 16 amino acids. Trimming at V came to 4 bases and at J to 5 bases, leaving 11 bases not matched to a gene. Germline V gene data show CDR1 as LGHNA and CDR2 as YNFKEQ. The CDR3 nucleotides read TGTGCCAGCAGCCTTCCGGGACAGGGCGATCCGGAGACCCAGTACTTC. Residues: CASSLPGQGDPETQYF.

On this clonotype: A far larger clone is off by one base, so a read error is likely. This chain joins TRBV6-2 or TRBV6-3 and TRBJ1-2; tentative D call: TRBD1 (5 bases). The CDR3 is 14 amino acids. The ends were cut back, 6 bases at V and 3 bases at J, with 14 bases in the middle. Germline V lookup: CDR1 MNHEY, CDR2 SVGEGT. CDR3 region: CASRRGWVDYGYTF. CDR3 nucleotides: TGTGCCAGCAGGCGGGGGTGGGTCGACTATGGCTACACCTTC.

This clonotype was counted ten times or more. The rearrangement joins TRBV2 to TRBJ1-5; 9 positions agree with TRBD1. Trimming at V came to 5 bases and at J to 4 bases, leaving 3 bases not matched to a gene. The CDR3 is 14 amino acids. The V gene's germline CDR1 is SNHLY and CDR2 FYNNEI. CDR3 coding DNA: TGTGCCAGCAGTCCGGGACAGGGTAATCAGCCCCAGCATTTT. Amino acids: CASSPGQGNQPQHF.

Notes on this clonotype: This could be a read error, since a much larger clone is one nucleotide away. The gene calls are TRBV11-3 and TRBJ2-3; 8 nucleotides agree with TRBD2. The CDR3 consists of 15 residues. The junction had 7 bases not matched to a gene; V was cut back by 5 bases and J by 3 bases. Germline loops: CDR1 SGHNT, CDR2 YENEEA. The CDR3 loop reads CASSASSGGTDTQYF. The DNA for the CDR3 is TGTGCCAGCAGCGCCTCGAGCGGGGGTACAGATACGCAGTATTTT.

This clonotype was detected many times. A much bigger clone sits one base away, suggesting this may be a read error. This likely comes from a read error, as the CDR3 has no conserved phenylalanine or tryptophan at its end. The chain recombines TRBV6-2 or TRBV6-3 with TRBJ2-7; TRBD2 is a possible D gene (5 bases). The CDR3 loop spans 17 amino acids. The V gene's germline CDR1 is MNHEY and CDR2 SVGEGT. Trimming took off 2 bases at V and 3 bases at J, with 20 bases between the two ends. The CDR3, as DNA: TGTGCCAGCAGTTACAGCGGTGTCGTAGGCCTACACTACGAGCAGTACCTC. The encoded protein is CASSYSGVVGLHYEQYL.

This clonotype was picked up many times. This chain joins TRBV9 and TRBJ2-7; TRBD2 is a possible D gene (5 bases). The CDR3 is 13 residues long. Germline V lookup: CDR1 SGDLS, CDR2 YYNGEE. Trimming removed 3 bases at V and 3 bases at J, with 10 bases between. The CDR3 is CASSAGLLYEQYF. CDR3 nucleotide sequence: TGTGCCAGCAGCGCGGGGTTACTCTACGAGCAGTACTTC.

Many counts were recorded for this clonotype. This chain uses TRBV19 with TRBJ2-1; 10 bases are shared with TRBD2. J lost 6 bases, V lost 4 bases, and 9 bases had no gene match. Looked up from germline, CDR1 is LNHDA and CDR2 is SQIVND (reference sequence). This CDR3 spans 16 amino acids. The CDR3 loop is CASSNLAGANGNEQFF. The CDR3 nucleotides are TGTGCCAGTAGTAACCTAGCGGGGGCCAACGGCAATGAGCAGTTCTTC. The variable domain in full, completed from reference TRBV19 and TRBJ2-1, reads DGGITQSPKYLFRKEGQNVTLSCEQNLNHDAMYWYRQDPGQGLRLIYYSQIVNDFQKGDIAEGYSVSREKKESFPLTVTSAQKNPTAFYLCASSNLAGANGNEQFFGPGTRLTVL.

This clonotype showed up many times. The rearrangement links TRBV6-1 to TRBJ1-5, with 7 bases lining up with TRBD1. The CDR3 loop spans 16 amino acids. J lost 4 bases, V lost 8 bases, and 14 bases had no gene match. Germline V lookup: CDR1 MNHNS, CDR2 SASEGT. CDR3 coding DNA: TGTGCCAGCTTCCGCGGCGGGACAGCCTCTAATCAGCCCCAGCATTTT. Protein: CASFRGGTASNQPQHF.

A word on this clonotype: This may be a read error, as it is one base from a much larger clone. The chain employs TRBV11-2 and TRBJ2-5; D unclear. CDR1 is SGHAT, CDR2 FQNNGV, per germline. Trimming took off 4 bases at V and 1 base at J, with 7 bases between the two ends. This CDR3 has 13 amino acids. The CDR3 region is CASSSKTQETQYF. The DNA for the CDR3 is TGTGCCAGCAGCTCTAAAACCCAAGAGACCCAGTACTTC.

As concerns this clonotype: A single base is all that separates this from a far larger clone, so a read error is likely. The CDR3 is CASSYTSSDTQYF. The CDR3 coding sequence is TGTGCCAGCAGTTACACTAGTTCAGATACGCAGTATTTT. The chain uses TRBV6-9 and TRBJ2-3; a weak D match, TRBD2 (5 bases). CDR1 MNHGY and CDR2 SVAAGI come from the germline V gene. With 3 bases removed from V and 4 bases from J, the gap between germline ends came to 8 bases. The CDR3 consists of 13 residues.

This clonotype appeared many times. The chain joins TRBV9 to TRBJ2-2, with 8 bases that match TRBD2. The CDR3 has 17 amino acids. With 3 bases clipped from V and 0 bases from J, the junction kept 7 bases outside the gene matches. The germline V gene encodes CDR1 SGDLS and CDR2 YYNGEE. The CDR3 protein is CASSGGGGTTNTGELFF. As DNA, the CDR3 is TGTGCCAGCAGCGGGGGCGGGGGGACGACGAACACCGGGGAGCTGTTTTTT.

This clonotype was found once. A much larger clonotype is one base distant, so this may be a read error. This sequence joins TRBV5-1 and TRBJ1-2; TRBD1 matches at 8 bases. This CDR3 region has 16 residues. Per germline, CDR1 SGHRS and CDR2 YFSETQ. The CDR3 protein is CASSQIADRAGYGYAF. DNA of the CDR3: TGCGCCAGCAGCCAAATAGCGGACAGGGCAGGGTATGGCTACGCCTTC.

Many counts were recorded for this clonotype. The rearrangement uses TRBV6-1 and TRBJ2-1; 11 bases agree with TRBD2. CDR3 length: 16 residues. The V gene end was trimmed by 6 bases and the J gene end by 7 bases; junction bases not matched to a gene: 11. Germline CDR1 is MNHNS and CDR2 is SASEGT. The CDR3 coding sequence is TGTGCCAGCAGGATTAGCGGGGGGGCCAACTCGAATGAGCAGTTCTTC. It codes for CASRISGGANSNEQFF.

Ten or more counts support this clonotype. The chain joins TRBV6-2 or TRBV6-3 to TRBJ1-4; the match to TRBD1 covers 9 bases. V trimming: 0 bases; J trimming: 8 bases; junction bases outside the gene matches: 4. The CDR3 consists of 15 residues. Germline CDR1 reads MNHEY; CDR2 reads SVGEGT. DNA of the CDR3: TGTGCCAGCAGTTACTCACAGGGGGCGCGGGAAAAACTGTTTTTT. Its translation is CASSYSQGAREKLFF.

This clonotype has at least ten counts. DNA of the CDR3: TGCAGTGCTAGGGAAACAGGGTTGAGATTTTCACCCCTCCACTTT. It translates to CSARETGLRFSPLHF. This chain links TRBV20-1 with TRBJ1-6; D is perhaps TRBD1 (6 bases). Germline V gene data show CDR1 as DFQATT and CDR2 as SNEGSKA (reference sequence). Trimming removed 3 bases from V and 9 bases from J, with 18 bases in between. The CDR3 totals 15 residues.

This clonotype was seen repeatedly, ten times or more. The CDR3 DNA reads as TGCAGTGCTCTGCCGAGGGGGGCTGGTCATTCACCCCTCCACTTT. Translation: CSALPRGAGHSPLHF. The chain combines TRBV20-1 with TRBJ1-6; TRBD1 is a possible D gene (6 bases). Trimming stripped 5 bases from V and 8 bases from J, with 19 bases between. This CDR3 has 15 amino acids. Germline V gives CDR1 DFQATT, CDR2 SNEGSKA (reference sequence).

Many counts were recorded for this clonotype. The V call is TRBV4-3, the J call TRBJ2-7; D remains unclear. CDR3 length: 17 amino acids. Trimming shortened V by 1 base and J by 4 bases, and 20 bases separated the two germline ends. Germline assignment: CDR1 LGHNA and CDR2 YSLEER. CDR3 sequence: CASSQGTTPPSFYEQYF. The CDR3 DNA reads TGCGCCAGCAGCCAAGGTACTACACCTCCGAGTTTTTACGAGCAGTACTTC.

A single count supports this clonotype. This sequence may be a read error, since a much larger clone differs from it by one base. The gene calls are TRBV18 and TRBJ1-4; D uncertain. The CDR3 loop spans 16 amino acids. Germline V lookup: CDR1 KGHSH, CDR2 LQKENI. V dropped 6 bases and J dropped 5 bases, with 19 bases sitting between them. The CDR3 region is CASSSSRTYQNEKLFF. CDR3 DNA: TGTGCCAGCTCCTCGAGCCGGACGTACCAAAATGAAAAACTGTTTTTT.

Turning to this clonotype: A far larger clone is a single base away, which makes a read error likely. CDR3 nucleotide sequence: TGTGACAGCACCCCGCACCTCCGGGGCTACACCTTC. Translated, it gives CDSTPHLRGYTF. The chain recombines TRBV6-2 or TRBV6-3 with TRBJ1-2; no reliable D call. The V gene's germline CDR1 is MNHEY and CDR2 SVGEGT. The CDR3 runs 12 residues.